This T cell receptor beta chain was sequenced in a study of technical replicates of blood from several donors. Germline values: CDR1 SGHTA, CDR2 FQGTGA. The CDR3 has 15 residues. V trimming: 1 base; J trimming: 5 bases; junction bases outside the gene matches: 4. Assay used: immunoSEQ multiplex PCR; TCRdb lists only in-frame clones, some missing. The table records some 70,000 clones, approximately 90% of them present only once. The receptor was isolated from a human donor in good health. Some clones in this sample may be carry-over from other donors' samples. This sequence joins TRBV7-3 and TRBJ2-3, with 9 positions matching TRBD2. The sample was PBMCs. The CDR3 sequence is CASSLIAGVGDTQYF. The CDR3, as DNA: TGTGCCAGCAGCTTAATAGCGGGGGTGGGAGATACGCAGTATTTT.